This T cell receptor (beta chain) was identified in a study of shared clonotypes between healthy human individuals. Per the original methods: As immunoSEQ supplied junction-only sequences (without quality scores), filtering differed. Clones were read by immunoSEQ multiplex PCR, and TCRdb kept only the in-frame ones, dropping some. The V and J calls and clone size come from that table; D and trimming were worked out from the DNA. The sample lists millions of clones; 85% to 95% were seen once. The CDR3 loop spans 14 amino acids. V gave up 2 bases and J gave up 5 bases, with 15 bases separating them. CDR1 and CDR2 (germline): GTSNPN, SVGIG (reference sequence).

The sequence derives from a man younger than 35 in good health. The sample was naive CD4+ T cells sorted from blood. Subset meaning: CD45RA+ positively selected. V is TRBV30 and J is TRBJ2-5; D is perhaps TRBD2 (5 bases). As DNA, the CDR3 is TGTGCCTGGAGTCATACTAGGGTCTTTGAGACCCAGTACTTC. This translates into CAWSHTRVFETQYF.